In this sample, the clone carrying this TCR beta chain turned up a few times. V gave up 5 bases and J gave up 7 bases; unmatched junction bases: 4. The CDR3 sequence is 14 residues long. Per germline, CDR1 SGHVS and CDR2 FQNEAQ. This table comes from immunoSEQ multiplex PCR, and its TCRdb copy is limited to in-frame clones, with some not included. The sample has fewer than 85,000 clones; 80% to 90% are singletons. These data come from a study of blood T cell repertoires in COVID-19. Study-wide context: COVID-19 samples from acute and convalescent phases originated in the United States, Italy and Spain. Nucleic acid was either cDNA or gDNA, and it came from T cells, B-cell-depleted T cells, or PBMCs.

Sequencing was done on a sample of peripheral blood. The sequence derives from a human donor in a cohort sampled during active COVID-19. The chain combines TRBV7-8 with TRBJ1-6; 8 bases align to TRBD1. CDR3 DNA: TGTGCCAGCAGCCCCCAGGGGGCCAATTCACCCCTCCACTTT. Encoded protein: CASSPQGANSPLHF. Using reference TRBV7-8 and TRBJ1-6 for the parts outside the CDR3, the full variable domain is GAGVSQSPRYKVAKRGQDVALRCDPISGHVSLFWYQQALGQGPEFLTYFQNEAQLDKSGLPSDRFFAERPEGSVSTLKIQRTQQEDSAVYLCASSPQGANSPLHFGNGTRLTVT.